The clone carrying this T cell receptor (beta chain) was seen only once. The antigen remains undetermined. The data are from a study of cytomegalovirus exposure and HLA in healthy donors. Whole-study context: Previous work identified roughly 120 million unique TCR beta sequences from roughly 180 million T cells. The study, taken as a whole, reports: Being productive about 90% or about 30% of the time was typical of most TCR beta V segments in an earlier analysis. At a 0.05 false discovery rate, a later analysis found some 18,000 TCR beta sequences to be associated with HLA alleles.

Vbeta (60) and Jbeta (13) primers were used in the PCR. Libraries were prepared by immunoSEQ multiplex PCR; TCRdb keeps only in-frame clonotypes and omits some of them. Seen here are approximately 86,000 clones, 85% observed once, and the top ten hold 6% to 7.5%. The sample taken for sequencing was PBMCs. The clonotype was recovered from a man aged 35-49 years in good health and CMV-seropositive.

The CDR3 reads CASKPSEVNEQFF. The CDR3 nucleotides read TGTGCCAGCAAGCCTAGCGAAGTCAATGAGCAGTTCTTC. The V and J genes are TRBV7-9 and TRBJ2-1, with D possibly TRBD2 on 6 matching bases. Trimming took off 7 bases at V and 6 bases at J, with 13 bases between the two ends. This CDR3 is built from 13 residues. Looked up from germline, CDR1 is SEHNR and CDR2 is FQNEAQ (reference sequence).